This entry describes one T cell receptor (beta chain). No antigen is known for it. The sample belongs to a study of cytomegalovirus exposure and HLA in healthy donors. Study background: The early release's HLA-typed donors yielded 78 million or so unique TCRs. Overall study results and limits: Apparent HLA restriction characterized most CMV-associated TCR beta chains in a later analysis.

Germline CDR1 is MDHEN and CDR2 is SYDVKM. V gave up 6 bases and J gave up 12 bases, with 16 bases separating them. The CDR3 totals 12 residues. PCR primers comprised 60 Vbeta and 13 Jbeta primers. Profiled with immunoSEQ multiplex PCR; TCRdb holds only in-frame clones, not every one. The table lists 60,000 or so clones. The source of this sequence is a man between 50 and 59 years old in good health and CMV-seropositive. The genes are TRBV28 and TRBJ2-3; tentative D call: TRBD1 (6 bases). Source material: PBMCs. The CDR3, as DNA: TGTGCCAGCAGGTGGGGTGTAGGGGGACAGTATTTT. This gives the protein CASRWGVGGQYF. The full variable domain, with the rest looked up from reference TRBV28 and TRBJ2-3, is DVKVTQSSRYLVKRTGEKVFLECVQDMDHENMFWYRQDPGLGLRLIYFSYDVKMKEKGDIPEGYSVSREKKERFSLILESASTNQTSMYLCASRWGVGGQYFGPGTRLTVL.